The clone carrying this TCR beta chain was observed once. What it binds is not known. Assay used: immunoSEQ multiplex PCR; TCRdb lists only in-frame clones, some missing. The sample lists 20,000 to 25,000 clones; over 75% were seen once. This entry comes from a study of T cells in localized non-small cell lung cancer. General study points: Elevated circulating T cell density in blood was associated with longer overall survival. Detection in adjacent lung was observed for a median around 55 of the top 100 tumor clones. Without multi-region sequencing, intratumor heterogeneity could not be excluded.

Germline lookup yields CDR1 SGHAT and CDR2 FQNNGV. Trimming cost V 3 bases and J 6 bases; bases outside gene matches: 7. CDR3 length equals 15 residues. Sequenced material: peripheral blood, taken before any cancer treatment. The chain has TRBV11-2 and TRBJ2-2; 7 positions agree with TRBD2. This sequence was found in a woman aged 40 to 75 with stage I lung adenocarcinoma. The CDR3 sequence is CASSLGGEGSGELFF. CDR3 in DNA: TGTGCCAGCAGCTTGGGTGGGGAGGGATCCGGGGAGCTGTTTTTT.